The 19 T cell receptor beta chains in this list originate from one sample, sequenced in a study of identical twins. One entry per CDR3 protein results from TCRdb running MiXCR on the 5' RACE reads. The sample carries about 690,000 distinct CDR3 sequences, about 20% recorded once. This sample was also put to use in a study of T cells expressing NK-cell markers.

Sequenced: PBMCs. The origin of the receptors is a woman in her late teens or twenties in good health.

V and J are TRBV5-2 and TRBJ1-1. TRBV5-2 is deemed a pseudogene. This CDR3 contains 13 residues. The CDR3 bases are TGTGCCAGCAAAGTCTGGGGTGGTACTGAAGCTTTCTTT. Its protein product is CASKVWGGTEAFF.

This clonotype was counted only a few times. The V and J genes are TRBV5-1 and TRBJ2-7; D is possibly TRBD2 (6 bases). The CDR3 length is 15 residues. V lost 1 base, J lost 1 base, and 12 bases lay in between. Germline assignment: CDR1 SGHRS and CDR2 YFSETQ. The CDR3 region is CASSLRAGRSYEQYF. CDR3 in DNA: TGCGCCAGCAGCTTGAGAGCGGGCCGATCCTACGAGCAGTACTTC.

This clonotype showed up just a few times. J is TRBJ1-1 and V is TRBV15; D might be TRBD1 (5 bases). The CDR3 totals 17 residues. Trimming pared 0 bases from V and 0 bases from J, leaving 14 bases between. Per germline, CDR1 LNHNV and CDR2 YYDKDF (reference sequence). Here the CDR3 DNA reads TGTGCCACCAGCAGAGATGCGTACAGGCCCATGAACACTGAAGCTTTCTTT. Protein product: CATSRDAYRPMNTEAFF.

This clonotype was counted a few times. V gene TRBV5-6 combines with J gene TRBJ1-1; D not certain. V lost 3 bases and J 6 bases, leaving 6 bases between the germline ends. The germline CDR1 and CDR2 sequences are SGHDT and YYEEEE. CDR3 length equals 11 residues. The CDR3 reads CASSWEAEAFF. The CDR3, as DNA: TGTGCCAGCAGCTGGGAGGCTGAAGCTTTCTTT. The whole variable domain, filled in from reference TRBV5-6 and TRBJ1-1, reads DAGVTQSPTHLIKTRGQQVTLRCSPKSGHDTVSWYQQALGQGPQFIFQYYEEEERQRGNFPDRFSGHQFPNYSSELNVNALLLGDSALYLCASSWEAEAFFGQGTRLTVV.

The rearrangement joins TRBV6-1 to TRBJ2-7, with TRBD1 matching over 8 bases. The CDR3 totals 15 residues. Losses at the gene ends were 1 base for V and 3 bases for J; bases not matched to a gene: 5. Germline values: CDR1 MNHNS, CDR2 SASEGT. The chain's CDR3 is CASSEERQGYYEQYF. The CDR3 coding sequence is TGTGCCAGCAGTGAAGAGAGACAGGGGTACTACGAGCAGTACTTC.

This clonotype has more than one count but fewer than ten. The chain combines TRBV20-1 with TRBJ2-7; 15 bases fit TRBD2. The CDR3 contains 13 residues. Germline V gene lookup returns CDR1 DFQATT and CDR2 SNEGSKA (reference sequence). The ends lost 5 bases at V and 11 bases at J; junction bases unmatched: 7. CDR3 residues: CSAQGTSGRREYF. The CDR3 DNA reads as TGCAGTGCTCAAGGGACTAGCGGGAGGAGGGAGTACTTC.

A word on this clonotype: Relative to the germline gene, one junction end is altered; a read error may explain this. The V and J genes are TRBV7-9 and TRBJ1-2, with TRBD1 matching over 8 bases. The CDR3 sequence is 13 residues long. Germline loops: CDR1 SEHNR, CDR2 FQNEAQ (reference sequence). The CDR3 DNA reads TGTGCCAGCAGCCATGGGCATCTGGGACAGGCTTTTTTC. This translates into CASSHGHLGQAFF.

This chain links TRBV27 with TRBJ2-3; TRBD2 matches 10 bases. The CDR3 consists of 17 residues. The germline gives CDR1 MNHEY, CDR2 SMNVEV (reference sequence). V gave up 4 bases and J gave up 8 bases; unmatched junction bases: 15. In DNA form, the CDR3 reads TGTGCCAGCAGTTCCCGGGGAGCGGGGGGGCCGCGAGCTACGCAGTATTTT. Its protein product is CASSSRGAGGPRATQYF.

The rearrangement joins TRBV10-3 to TRBJ2-1; 9 nucleotides line up with TRBD1. Trimming at V came to 4 bases and at J to 5 bases, leaving 6 bases not matched to a gene. Germline V gene lookup returns CDR1 ENHRY and CDR2 SYGVKD. The CDR3 is 15 amino acids. Here the CDR3 DNA reads TGTGCCATCAGTGCTACAGGGGGCATCAACAATGAGCAGTTCTTC. Its protein product is CAISATGGINNEQFF.

This rearrangement joins TRBV24-1 to TRBJ2-3; 9 bases agree with TRBD1. V gave up 3 bases and J gave up 4 bases; unmatched junction bases: 13. Germline V lookup: CDR1 KGHDR, CDR2 SFDVKD. This CDR3 comprises 18 residues. The CDR3, as DNA: TGTGCCACCAGTGATAACCCACCCGGGACAGGGTACGCAGATACGCAGTATTTT. Protein: CATSDNPPGTGYADTQYF.

The CDR3 spells CASSSRLWSRWITDTQYF. The CDR3 DNA reads TGTGCCAGCAGCTCCCGCTTGTGGAGCAGGTGGATCACAGATACGCAGTATTTT. The genes are TRBV11-2 and TRBJ2-3; D is unclear. Trimming removed 4 bases from V and 2 bases from J, with 22 bases in between. Germline V gene data show CDR1 as SGHAT and CDR2 as FQNNGV. The CDR3 runs 18 residues.

The chain has TRBV20-1 and TRBJ2-3; maybe TRBD1 (6 bases). This CDR3 contains 15 residues. Trimming shortened V by 0 bases and J by 2 bases, and 12 bases separated the two germline ends. Looked up from germline, CDR1 is DFQATT and CDR2 is SNEGSKA (reference sequence). The CDR3 coding sequence is TGCAGTGCTAGAGAGGGGGCACCCTCCACAGATACGCAGTATTTT. Its protein product is CSAREGAPSTDTQYF.

This clonotype was seen a single time. The V gene is TRBV10-1, the J gene TRBJ2-5; D assignment may be TRBD1 or TRBD2 (6 bases each). Per germline, CDR1 WNHNN and CDR2 SYGVQD (reference sequence). Trimming pared 0 bases from V and 3 bases from J, leaving 11 bases between. The CDR3 extends over 15 amino acids. The CDR3 nucleotides are TGCGCCAGCAGTGAGTCGCACGGGGGCGAAGAGACCCAGTACTTC. This gives the protein CASSESHGGEETQYF.

This chain links TRBV6-5 with TRBJ2-3; D is unclear. V was trimmed by 2 bases and J by 14 bases, leaving 14 bases between them. The CDR3 extends over 12 amino acids. Germline CDR1 is MNHEY and CDR2 is SVGAGI. The CDR3 loop is CASSYHLAEWYF. Here the CDR3 DNA reads TGTGCCAGCAGTTACCACTTGGCCGAGTGGTATTTT.

This clonotype was observed many times. This sequence joins TRBV12-3 or TRBV12-4 and TRBJ2-7; D remains unclear. V lost 4 bases, J lost 2 bases, and 6 bases lay in between. There are 12 residues in the CDR3. The CDR3 loop is CASSYRAYEQYF. Here the CDR3 DNA reads TGTGCCAGCAGTTATAGGGCCTACGAGCAGTACTTC.

The chain joins TRBV10-3 to TRBJ2-3; no firm D call. The CDR3 runs to 16 residues. V was pared by 0 bases and J by 2 bases, with 12 bases between. Germline lookup yields CDR1 ENHRY and CDR2 SYGVKD. The CDR3 region is CAISESVRPHTDTQYF. CDR3 bases: TGTGCCATCAGTGAGTCGGTCAGGCCACACACAGATACGCAGTATTTT.

The rearrangement uses TRBV20-1 and TRBJ1-1; the D is unclear. The V gene's germline CDR1 is DFQATT and CDR2 SNEGSKA (reference sequence). Trimming pared 1 base from V and 5 bases from J, leaving 8 bases between. This CDR3 spans 12 amino acids. CDR3 DNA: TGCAGTGCTAGAGGGACGGTGACTGAAGCTTTCTTT. It specifies CSARGTVTEAFF.

A few counts support this clonotype. The chain has TRBV12-3 or TRBV12-4 and TRBJ2-7; D may match TRBD1 or TRBD2 (6 bases each). The CDR3 loop spans 13 amino acids. V was clipped by 7 bases and J by 2 bases, with 12 bases between them. The CDR3 sequence is CASTEGGPYEQYF. The CDR3 DNA follows: TGTGCCAGCACAGAGGGGGGACCCTACGAGCAGTACTTC.

This clonotype was seen ten or more times. V is TRBV5-1 and J is TRBJ2-1; 8 bases align to TRBD2. The V segment lost 2 bases and the J segment 7 bases; nucleotides outside the gene matches: 5. The CDR3 sequence is 14 residues long. Germline V gene data show CDR1 as SGHRS and CDR2 as YFSETQ. This CDR3 is CASSLYGGGNEQFF. For the CDR3, the DNA is TGCGCCAGCAGCTTATACGGGGGGGGAAATGAGCAGTTCTTC.